One sample yielded the 19 T cell receptor beta chains listed below, sequenced in a study of blood T cell repertoires in COVID-19. The protocol was immunoSEQ multiplex PCR, while the TCRdb copy is restricted to in-frame clones and leaves out a portion. The sample comprises 110,000 to 150,000 clones, approximately 78% of which are singletons, and roughly 5.6% rests with the top ten. The sequencing input was PBMCs or T cells enriched from blood (not recorded which). These receptors all stem from a woman aged 45-59 years who had recovered from COVID-19.

This sequence joins TRBV5-6 and TRBJ2-3, with 11 bases identical to TRBD2. Germline values: CDR1 SGHDT, CDR2 YYEEEE. V was clipped by 4 bases and J by 1 base; unmatched bases: 8. The length of the CDR3 is 17 residues. The CDR3, as DNA: TGTGCCAGCAGCACTGTAGCGGGGGGGCTGGGCACAGATACGCAGTATTTT. It codes for CASSTVAGGLGTDTQYF. Looking up the rest from reference TRBV5-6 and TRBJ2-3 gives the full variable domain: DAGVTQSPTHLIKTRGQQVTLRCSPKSGHDTVSWYQQALGQGPQFIFQYYEEEERQRGNFPDRFSGHQFPNYSSELNVNALLLGDSALYLCASSTVAGGLGTDTQYFGPGTRLTVL.

The chain recombines TRBV28 with TRBJ2-1, with a possible D match to TRBD2 (6 bases). Per the germline V gene, CDR1 is MDHEN and CDR2 is SYDVKM. CDR3 length equals 19 residues. V lost 3 bases, J lost 3 bases, and 24 bases lay in between. The CDR3 bases are TGTGCCAGCAGTTTGGTGGGGGGAGCACCTTTTAGACGCTACAATGAGCAGTTCTTC. Amino acids: CASSLVGGAPFRRYNEQFF.

The J gene is TRBJ2-1, the V gene TRBV12-3 or TRBV12-4, with TRBD1 identical over 7 bases. The CDR3 sequence is 13 residues long. The V and J ends lost 1 base and 9 bases, in that order; junction bases with no gene match: 3. The DNA for the CDR3 is TGTGCCAGCAGTTTAGTCGCAGGGGGTGAGCAGTTCTTC. Amino acids: CASSLVAGGEQFF.

The chain is built from TRBV7-3 and TRBJ2-5; D is perhaps TRBD1 (5 bases). V was trimmed by 5 bases and J by 2 bases, leaving 9 bases between them. Germline loops: CDR1 SGHTA, CDR2 FQGTGA. CDR3 length equals 13 residues. DNA for the CDR3: TGTGCCAGCAGCCGCGGACATCAAGAGACCCAGTACTTC. It encodes CASSRGHQETQYF.

This clone has a handful of counts. The chain employs TRBV11-2 and TRBJ1-6; 9 bases agree with TRBD1. Germline V lookup: CDR1 SGHAT, CDR2 FQNNGV. Germline trimming cut 5 bases from V and 5 bases from J; bases unmatched to any gene: 4. CDR3 length: 15 amino acids. This CDR3 is CASSGTGFDNSPLHF. In DNA form, the CDR3 reads TGTGCCAGCAGCGGGACAGGGTTCGATAATTCACCCCTCCACTTT.

This clone showed up just once. The genes are TRBV4-2 and TRBJ1-4, with TRBD1 as a possible D gene (6 bases). Germline V gives CDR1 LGHNA, CDR2 YNFKEQ. The CDR3 covers 14 residues. V gave up 3 bases and J gave up 2 bases, with 7 bases separating them. The chain's CDR3 is CASSQGATNEKLFF. The CDR3 nucleotides are TGTGCCAGCAGCCAGGGGGCGACTAATGAAAAACTGTTTTTT.

The chain is built from TRBV5-1 and TRBJ2-1, with a weak D call TRBD2 (7 bases). The CDR3 spans 15 residues. Trimming left V 1 base short and J 10 bases short, with 18 bases between. Germline loops: CDR1 SGHRS, CDR2 YFSETQ. CDR3 DNA: TGCGCCAGCAGCTTGACGGGGGGCTCATCTGGGGAGCAGTTCTTC. Its protein product is CASSLTGGSSGEQFF.

The J gene is TRBJ1-1, the V gene TRBV2; D might be TRBD1 (5 bases). Between the trimmed V and J ends, which lost 10 bases and 2 bases, there was a span of 14 bases. Germline values: CDR1 SNHLY, CDR2 FYNNEI. CDR3 size: 13 residues. The DNA of the CDR3 is TGTGCCATCACGAGGCAGGGCAACACTGAAGCTTTCTTT. Its protein is CAITRQGNTEAFF.

This clone was detected once. CDR3 sequence reads: CAWSPGQGGTFSSPLHF. Written as DNA, the CDR3 is TGTGCCTGGAGTCCCGGACAGGGGGGCACTTTCAGTTCACCCCTCCACTTT. This chain connects TRBV30 to TRBJ1-6; 10 bases agree with TRBD1. V shed 2 bases and J 9 bases; nucleotides not matched to a gene: 13. CDR1 is GTSNPN and CDR2 is SVGIG in the germline V gene (reference sequence). This CDR3 spans 17 amino acids. The variable domain in full, completed from reference TRBV30 and TRBJ1-6, reads SQTIHQWPATLVQPVGSPLSLECTVEGTSNPNLYWYRQAAGRGLQLLFYSVGIGQISSEVPQNLSASRPQDRQFILSSKKLLLSDSGFYLCAWSPGQGGTFSSPLHFGNGTRLTVT.

Remarks on this clone: This specimen includes other DNA sequences encoding the same CDR3. The chain couples TRBV28 to TRBJ1-4; D possibly corresponds to TRBD1 (6 bases). This CDR3 is 14 amino acids long. With 2 bases removed from V and 7 bases from J, the gap between germline ends came to 11 bases. Germline-derived CDR1 and CDR2 are MDHEN and SYDVKM. As DNA, the CDR3 is TGTGCCAGCAGTTTAGCAGGGGAAGGTGAAAAACTGTTTTTT. The encoded protein is CASSLAGEGEKLFF.

This chain connects TRBV10-3 to TRBJ2-4, with D tentatively TRBD2 (5 bases). The ends were cut back, 4 bases at V and 5 bases at J, with 15 bases in the middle. CDR3 size: 15 residues. Germline-derived CDR1 and CDR2 are ENHRY and SYGVKD. The CDR3 region is CAISAVWESQNIQYF. The CDR3 bases are TGTGCCATCAGTGCGGTTTGGGAGTCCCAAAACATTCAGTACTTC.

The gene calls are TRBV4-1 and TRBJ2-1, with TRBD2 identical over 7 bases. The CDR3 consists of 17 residues. CDR1 and CDR2 from the germline V gene are MGHRA and YSYEKL. V lost 4 bases to trimming and J lost 5 bases; unmatched junction nucleotides: 14. In nucleotides, the CDR3 is TGCGCCAGCAGCCCGCGGGGGACCCTGGGCCCTGACAATGAGCAGTTCTTC. Its protein is CASSPRGTLGPDNEQFF.

This rearrangement joins TRBV6-5 to TRBJ2-7; 8 bases line up with TRBD1. The germline V gene encodes CDR1 MNHEY and CDR2 SVGAGI. The trim removed 2 bases at V and 0 bases at J, leaving 6 bases unmatched. The CDR3 contains 16 residues. The CDR3 loop is CASSYTLTGGSYEQYF. Here the CDR3 DNA reads TGTGCCAGCAGTTACACCCTCACAGGGGGCTCCTACGAGCAGTACTTC.

The chain uses TRBV11-1 and TRBJ1-2; D unresolved. Germline loops: CDR1 SGHAT, CDR2 FQDESV (reference sequence). V lost 5 bases, J lost 8 bases, and 21 bases lay in between. CDR3 length: 15 residues. The DNA for the CDR3 is TGTGCCAGCAGCCCCAGTCGGGTGATAGAAGAGGGCTACACCTTC. Its translation is CASSPSRVIEEGYTF.

The rearrangement uses TRBV29-1 and TRBJ1-5, with 8 bases lining up with TRBD1. The germline V gene has CDR1 SQVTM and CDR2 ANQGSEA. The trim removed 4 bases at V and 6 bases at J, leaving 2 bases unmatched. The CDR3 covers 12 residues. CDR3 bases: TGCAGCGTTGGCACAGGGGGTCAGCCCCAGCATTTT. Its translation is CSVGTGGQPQHF.

The V gene is TRBV5-6, the J gene TRBJ1-1; D perhaps matches TRBD1 (5 bases). The germline CDR1 and CDR2 sequences are SGHDT and YYEEEE. The germline V and J ends were trimmed by 3 bases and 3 bases, with 9 bases remaining between them. The CDR3 is 13 residues long. The CDR3 sequence: CASSSDRYTEAFF. Here the CDR3 DNA reads TGTGCCAGCAGCTCAGACAGATACACTGAAGCTTTCTTT.

This clone has only one observation. The V gene is TRBV16, the J gene TRBJ2-3; tentative D call: TRBD1 (6 bases). V was pared by 2 bases and J by 6 bases, with 9 bases between. Germline V gives CDR1 KGHSY, CDR2 FQNENV. The CDR3 has 13 residues. CDR3 in amino acids: CASSQNRADTQYF. CDR3 nucleotide sequence: TGTGCCAGCAGCCAAAACAGGGCGGATACGCAGTATTTT.

The V and J genes are TRBV10-1 and TRBJ1-4, with D possibly being TRBD1 (5 bases). Trimming left V 3 bases short and J 8 bases short, with 16 bases between. This CDR3 is built from 15 residues. From germline, CDR1 is WNHNN and CDR2 SYGVQD (reference sequence). The CDR3 here is CASSDDQDNREKLFF. The CDR3 DNA reads TGCGCCAGCAGTGACGACCAGGATAACAGGGAAAAACTGTTTTTT.

This chain uses TRBV7-2 with TRBJ1-2; a weak D match, TRBD1 (5 bases). V lost 4 bases to trimming and J lost 1 base, with 19 bases between them. Germline CDR1 is SGHTA and CDR2 is FQGNSA. The CDR3 has 17 amino acids. The CDR3 sequence is CASSSPHGGEDNYGYTF. CDR3 coding DNA: TGTGCCAGCAGCTCCCCCCACGGGGGGGAGGATAACTATGGCTACACCTTC.